Presented here are 16 T cell receptor beta chains from one specimen sequenced in a study of patients and donors after allogeneic stem cell transplantation (dated by TCRdb to the early 2020s). Libraries were constructed by RT-PCR. TCRdb shows the sequencer as NextSeq 550. TCRdb reprocessing: public reads trimmed at Q25 with fastp, clones called with MiXCR, in-frame beta chains kept. Rows matching on CDR3 protein sequence are summarized as one entry with the most common DNA and genes. Counted in this sample were 65,000 to 80,000 distinct CDR3 sequences; 26% of them appeared once. The biggest ten clones account for roughly 29% of the sample. Sequenced sample: blood, either unsorted or a sorted T cell fraction (not recorded which). The receptors originated from a human donor who was either an allogeneic HSCT recipient or a stem cell or donor lymphocyte infusion donor (not recorded which). It is not recorded whose cells these are; they may come from a transplant donor.

The V and J genes are TRBV6-5 and TRBJ2-7; D is undetermined. V was trimmed by 0 bases and J by 4 bases, leaving 13 bases between them. Germline V gene data show CDR1 as MNHEY and CDR2 as SVGAGI. The CDR3 sequence is 15 residues long. For the CDR3, the DNA is TGTGCCAGCAGTTACTCGGGTGGCTCCGGGTACGAGCAGTACTTC. Its protein is CASSYSGGSGYEQYF.

V usage is TRBV20-1 and J usage is TRBJ1-2, with 9 bases aligning to TRBD1. CDR3 length: 13 residues. Germline V gene data show CDR1 as DFQATT and CDR2 as SNEGSKA (reference sequence). Trimming removed 0 bases from V and 6 bases from J; junction bases left unmatched: 2. DNA for the CDR3: TGCAGTGCTAGAGACGACAGGGGGGATGGCTACACCTTC. Translated, it gives CSARDDRGDGYTF.

The genes are TRBV12-3 or TRBV12-4 and TRBJ2-1; D is unresolved. Deletions cut 3 bases from V and 6 bases from J, with 9 bases between. The CDR3 runs to 13 residues. CDR3 DNA sequence: TGTGCCAGCAGTTTCCCAGTCTCCAATGAGCAGTTCTTC. Amino acids: CASSFPVSNEQFF.

The chain employs TRBV29-1 and TRBJ1-2; a possible D gene is TRBD1 (5 bases). With 1 base removed from V and 5 bases from J, the gap between germline ends came to 14 bases. In germline, CDR1 is SQVTM, CDR2 ANQGSEA. CDR3 length: 14 amino acids. CDR3 coding DNA: TGCAGCGTTGAAGGGGGCAGGGTAAAGTATGGCTACACCTTC. It is translated as CSVEGGRVKYGYTF.

CDR3 in amino acids: CAISELGPDEQYF. In DNA form, the CDR3 reads TGTGCCATCAGTGAGCTGGGGCCCGACGAGCAGTACTTC. This chain connects TRBV10-3 to TRBJ2-7, with D tentatively TRBD1 (5 bases). With 2 bases removed from V and 5 bases from J, the gap between germline ends came to 10 bases. The CDR3 sequence is 13 residues long. Germline V gene sequence: CDR1 ENHRY, CDR2 SYGVKD.

The chain carries TRBV10-2 and TRBJ2-1; a weak D match, TRBD2 (6 bases). There are 13 residues in the CDR3. Germline CDR1 and CDR2: WSHSY and SAAADI. With 1 base removed from V and 15 bases from J, the gap between germline ends came to 16 bases. DNA of the CDR3: TGCGCCAGCAGTGAGTACGTCCGGGAGATTTTGTTCTTC. It encodes CASSEYVREILFF.

This clonotype was seen more than once but under ten times. The chain recombines TRBV12-3 or TRBV12-4 with TRBJ1-1, with TRBD1 matching 10 bases. With V trimmed by 5 bases and J by 4 bases, 7 bases remained unmatched. This CDR3 comprises 15 residues. The CDR3 DNA reads as TGTGCCAGCAGTAACCCGGGACAGGGGTCCACTGAAGCTTTCTTT. The encoded protein is CASSNPGQGSTEAFF.

In its sample, this clonotype was seen a few times. The chain is built from TRBV6-2 or TRBV6-3 and TRBJ1-5; possibly TRBD1 for D (5 bases). Trimming took off 2 bases at V and 2 bases at J, with 13 bases between the two ends. This CDR3 is built from 16 residues. Germline lookup yields CDR1 MNHEY and CDR2 SVGEGT. CDR3 DNA sequence: TGTGCCAGCAGTTACGTCATAATGGGGGGCAATCAGCCCCAGCATTTT. Translation gives CASSYVIMGGNQPQHF.

The V gene is TRBV4-1, the J gene TRBJ1-5; D unclear. Germline V CDR1 and CDR2: MGHRA, YSYEKL. Trimming pared 1 base from V and 3 bases from J, leaving 16 bases between. The CDR3 runs 17 residues. The CDR3 protein is CASSQVFSAPFNQPQHF. In DNA form, the CDR3 reads TGCGCCAGCAGCCAAGTATTTTCGGCCCCCTTCAATCAGCCCCAGCATTTT.

The chain joins TRBV6-2 or TRBV6-3 to TRBJ2-7; maybe TRBD2 (6 bases). The CDR3 extends over 14 amino acids. The V gene's germline CDR1 is MNHEY and CDR2 SVGEGT. The germline V and J ends were trimmed by 6 bases and 1 base, with 13 bases remaining between them. CDR3 nucleotide sequence: TGTGCCAGCAGGCGACCGGGACTGTCCTACGAGCAGTACTTC. Its protein is CASRRPGLSYEQYF.

J is TRBJ2-1 and V is TRBV10-3, with a tentative D call TRBD2 (6 bases). CDR3 size: 15 residues. Germline CDR1 is ENHRY and CDR2 is SYGVKD. Trimming took 6 bases from V and 3 from J, leaving 15 bases between them. For the CDR3, the DNA is TGTGCCATCAGGATGGACTCGGGACTCTACAATGAGCAGTTCTTC. It specifies CAIRMDSGLYNEQFF.

The chain joins TRBV6-2 or TRBV6-3 to TRBJ1-5, with a tentative D call TRBD1 (6 bases). The CDR3 sequence is 19 residues long. Germline V gene data show CDR1 as MNHEY and CDR2 as SVGEGT. The V end lost 0 bases, the J end lost 5 bases, and 23 bases lay between the germline ends. This CDR3 is CASSYSRGPGTGRHQPQHF. CDR3 DNA sequence: TGTGCCAGCAGTTACTCGCGGGGTCCGGGCACAGGGAGGCATCAGCCCCAGCATTTT.

The chain links TRBV15 to TRBJ2-5, with 7 bases fitting TRBD1. Germline trimming cut 8 bases from V and 6 bases from J; bases unmatched to any gene: 6. The germline gives CDR1 LNHNV, CDR2 YYDKDF (reference sequence). The CDR3 covers 12 residues. This CDR3 reads CATQTGIKTQYF. DNA for the CDR3: TGTGCCACCCAGACAGGGATTAAGACCCAGTACTTC.

This chain links TRBV2 with TRBJ1-6, with 8 bases that match TRBD1. With 8 bases clipped from V and 9 bases from J, the junction kept 15 bases outside the gene matches. The CDR3 spans 16 residues. In germline, CDR1 is SNHLY, CDR2 FYNNEI. CDR3 loop: CASLPDRAGMGSPLHF. The DNA for the CDR3 is TGTGCCAGCCTGCCGGACAGGGCGGGAATGGGTTCACCCCTCCACTTT.

This clonotype was counted between two and nine times. The chain is built from TRBV12-5 and TRBJ2-7; tentatively, D is TRBD2 (5 bases). V was pared by 1 base and J by 2 bases, with 6 bases between. This CDR3 region has 13 residues. CDR1 is LGHNT and CDR2 is FRNRAP in the germline V gene. The CDR3 reads CASGLGGTYEQYF. CDR3 DNA: TGTGCTAGTGGTTTGGGAGGGACCTACGAGCAGTACTTC.

The chain recombines TRBV30 with TRBJ2-7; D remains unclear. This CDR3 contains 12 residues. Germline loops: CDR1 GTSNPN, CDR2 SVGIG (reference sequence). V gave up 1 base and J gave up 3 bases, with 7 bases separating them. The CDR3 DNA sequence: TGTGCCTGGAGTGGCTCCGTCTACGAGCAGTACTTC. Protein: CAWSGSVYEQYF. Together with reference TRBV30 and TRBJ2-7, the CDR3 gives the full variable domain: SQTIHQWPATLVQPVGSPLSLECTVEGTSNPNLYWYRQAAGRGLQLLFYSVGIGQISSEVPQNLSASRPQDRQFILSSKKLLLSDSGFYLCAWSGSVYEQYFGPGTRLTVT.